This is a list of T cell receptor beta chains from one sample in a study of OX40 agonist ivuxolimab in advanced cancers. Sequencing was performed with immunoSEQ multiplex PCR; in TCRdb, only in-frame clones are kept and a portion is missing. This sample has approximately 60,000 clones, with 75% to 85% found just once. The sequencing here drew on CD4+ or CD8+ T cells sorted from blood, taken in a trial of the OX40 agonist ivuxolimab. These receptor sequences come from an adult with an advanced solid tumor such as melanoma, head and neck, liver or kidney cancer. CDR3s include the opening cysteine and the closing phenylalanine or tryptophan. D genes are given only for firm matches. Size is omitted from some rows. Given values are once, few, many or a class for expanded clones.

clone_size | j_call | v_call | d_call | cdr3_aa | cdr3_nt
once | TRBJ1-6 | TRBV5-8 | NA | CASSLTTDSPLHF | TGTGCCAGCAGCCTAACGACGGATTCACCCCTCCACTTT
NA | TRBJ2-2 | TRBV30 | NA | CAWSPVGKEDTGELFF | TGTGCCTGGAGTCCTGTGGGAAAGGAGGACACCGGGGAGCTGTTTTTT
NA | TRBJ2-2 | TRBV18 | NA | CASSPPDRLNTGELFF | TGTGCCAGCTCACCACCGGACAGATTGAACACCGGGGAGCTGTTTTTT
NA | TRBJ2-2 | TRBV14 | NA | CASSQQGWTGELFF | TGTGCCAGCAGCCAACAGGGATGGACCGGGGAGCTGTTTTTT
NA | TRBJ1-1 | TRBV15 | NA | CATSVGMRTEAFF | TGTGCCACCAGCGTAGGGATGCGGACTGAAGCTTTCTTT
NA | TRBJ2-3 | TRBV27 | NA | CARSKPFQYF | TGTGCCAGGAGTAAACCGTTCCAGTATTTT
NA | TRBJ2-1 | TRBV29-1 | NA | CSVESLFGGDEQFF | TGCAGCGTTGAAAGCCTCTTTGGAGGGGATGAGCAGTTCTTC
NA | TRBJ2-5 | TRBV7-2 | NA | CASSSRVQETQYF | TGTGCCAGCAGCTCCAGGGTCCAAGAGACCCAGTACTTC
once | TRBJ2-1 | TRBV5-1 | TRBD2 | CASSAGLAVYNEQFF | TGCGCCAGCAGCGCGGGACTAGCGGTTTACAATGAGCAGTTCTTC
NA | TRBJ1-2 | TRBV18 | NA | CASAKWGEGYTF | TGTGCCAGCGCCAAATGGGGGGAAGGCTACACCTTC
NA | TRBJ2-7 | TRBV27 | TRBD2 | CASSLYRGLAGVYEQYF | TGTGCCAGCAGTTTATACCGGGGACTAGCGGGGGTCTACGAGCAGTACTTC
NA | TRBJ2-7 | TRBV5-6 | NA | CASSPGRHEQYF | TGTGCCAGCAGCCCTGGGAGACACGAGCAGTACTTC
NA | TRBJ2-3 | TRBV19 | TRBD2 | CASSTRRGGGTDTQYF | TGTGCCAGTAGTACCCGACGGGGGGGAGGCACAGATACGCAGTATTTT
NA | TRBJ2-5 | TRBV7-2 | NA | CASSLGGQGAMIQYF | TGTGCCAGCAGCCTGGGAGGGCAGGGGGCGATGATCCAGTACTTC
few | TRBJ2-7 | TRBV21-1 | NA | CASSKGGGGALNEQYF | TGTGCCAGCAGCAAAGGGGGCGGGGGGGCGCTTAACGAGCAGTACTTC
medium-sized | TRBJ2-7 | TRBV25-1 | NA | CASTKGVAYEQYF | TGTGCCAGCACTAAGGGGGTAGCCTACGAGCAGTACTTC
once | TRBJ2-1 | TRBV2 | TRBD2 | CASSEARLAGGSQFF | TGTGCCAGCAGTGAAGCGCGTCTAGCGGGGGGTTCCCAGTTCTTC
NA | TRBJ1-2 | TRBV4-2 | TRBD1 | CASRGTGGAGGYTF | TGTGCCAGCCGGGGGACAGGGGGCGCGGGTGGCTACACCTTC
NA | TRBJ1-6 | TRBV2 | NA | CASRGGRAYNSPLHF | TGTGCCAGCAGGGGGGGACGGGCATATAATTCACCCCTCCACTTT
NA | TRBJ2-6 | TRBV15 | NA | CARHAGSEGNTTGANVLTF | TGTGCCAGACATGCGGGGTCGGAGGGTAATACTACTGGGGCCAACGTCCTGACTTTC
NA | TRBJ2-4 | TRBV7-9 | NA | CASSLGGDKNIQYF | TGTGCCAGCAGCTTAGGGGGGGACAAAAACATTCAGTACTTC
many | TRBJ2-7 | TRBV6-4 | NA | CARGKWSGGEQYF | TGTGCCAGGGGGAAGTGGTCTGGCGGCGAGCAGTACTTC
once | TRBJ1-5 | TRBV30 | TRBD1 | CAWSEGTAFNQPQHF | TGTGCCTGGAGTGAGGGGACAGCATTCAATCAGCCCCAGCATTTT
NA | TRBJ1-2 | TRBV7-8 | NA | CASSLAGQYGYTF | TGTGCCAGCAGCTTAGCTGGGCAATATGGCTACACCTTC
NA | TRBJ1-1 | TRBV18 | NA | CASSPLNTEAFF | TGTGCCAGCTCACCACTGAACACTGAAGCTTTCTTT
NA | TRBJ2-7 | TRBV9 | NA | CASSVGGLGYEQYF | TGTGCCAGCAGCGTAGGGGGCCTGGGATACGAGCAGTACTTC
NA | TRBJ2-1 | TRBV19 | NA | CASSVYNEQFF | TGTGCCAGTAGTGTTTACAATGAGCAGTTCTTC
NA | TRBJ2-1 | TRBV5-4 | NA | CASSSYGGEQFF | TGTGCCAGCAGCTCATACGGGGGCGAGCAGTTCTTC
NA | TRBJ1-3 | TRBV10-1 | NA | CASSASSGNTIYF | TGCGCCAGCAGTGCGTCCTCTGGAAACACCATATATTTT
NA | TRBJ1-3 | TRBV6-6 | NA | CASRAGAMSVNTIYF | TGTGCCAGCAGAGCAGGGGCCATGTCGGTAAACACCATATATTTT
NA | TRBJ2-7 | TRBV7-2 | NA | CASHTRPYEQYF | TGTGCCAGTCATACAAGACCCTACGAGCAGTACTTC
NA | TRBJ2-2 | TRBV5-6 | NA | CASRQGGGTGELFF | TGTGCCAGCCGACAGGGAGGCGGCACCGGGGAGCTGTTTTTT
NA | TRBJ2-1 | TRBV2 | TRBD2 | CASTPQRESFDEQFF | TGTGCCAGCACCCCACAGCGGGAGTCTTTCGATGAGCAGTTCTTC
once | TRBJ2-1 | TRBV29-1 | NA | CSVWDNEQFF | TGCAGCGTTTGGGACAATGAGCAGTTCTTC
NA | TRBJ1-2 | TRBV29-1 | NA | CSVEPRALGYTF | TGCAGCGTTGAACCCAGGGCCTTAGGCTACACCTTC
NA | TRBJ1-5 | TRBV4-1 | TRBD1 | CASSQGDRGNQPQHF | TGCGCCAGCAGCCAGGGGGACAGGGGCAATCAGCCCCAGCATTTT
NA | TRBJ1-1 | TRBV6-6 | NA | CASRTPGTNTEAFF | TGTGCCAGCAGGACTCCCGGGACGAACACTGAAGCTTTCTTT
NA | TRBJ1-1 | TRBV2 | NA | CASRLTGPTEAFF | TGTGCCAGCAGGCTTACAGGTCCCACTGAAGCTTTCTTT
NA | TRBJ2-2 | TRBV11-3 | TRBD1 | CASSLGDRGLGTGELFF | TGTGCCAGCAGCTTAGGCGACAGGGGGCTTGGCACCGGGGAGCTGTTTTTT
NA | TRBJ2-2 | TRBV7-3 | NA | CASSFTRDTGELFF | TGTGCCAGCAGCTTCACCAGGGACACCGGGGAGCTGTTTTTT
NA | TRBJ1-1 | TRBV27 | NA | CASSLPDPGGAFF | TGTGCCAGCAGTTTACCGGACCCGGGGGGAGCTTTCTTT
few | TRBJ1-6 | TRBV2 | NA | CASSGHLGGSPLHF | TGTGCCAGCAGTGGACATCTTGGCGGATCACCCCTCCACTTT
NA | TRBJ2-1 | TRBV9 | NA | CASSVRAGTYNEQFF | TGTGCCAGCAGCGTCAGAGCGGGCACCTACAATGAGCAGTTCTTC
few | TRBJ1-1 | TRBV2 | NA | CASSRQAATEAFF | TGTGCCAGCAGTAGACAGGCTGCCACTGAAGCTTTCTTT
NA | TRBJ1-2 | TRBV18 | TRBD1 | CASSRLPQGGYGYTF | TGTGCCAGCTCACGCCTCCCTCAGGGGGGTTATGGCTACACCTTC
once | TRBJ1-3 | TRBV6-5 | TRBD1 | CASSQGVGNTIYF | TGTGCCAGCTCACAGGGGGTTGGAAACACCATATATTTT
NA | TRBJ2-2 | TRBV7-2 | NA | CASSFSVSGELFF | TGTGCCAGCAGCTTTTCGGTCTCCGGGGAGCTGTTTTTT
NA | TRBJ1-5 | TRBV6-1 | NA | CASNLGMGNQPQHF | TGTGCCAGCAATCTGGGTATGGGCAATCAGCCCCAGCATTTT
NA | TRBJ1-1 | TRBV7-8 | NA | CASSSPGENTEAFF | TGTGCCAGCAGCTCACCCGGGGAGAACACTGAAGCTTTCTTT
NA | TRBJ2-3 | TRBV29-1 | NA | CSVAQTITDTQYF | TGCAGCGTTGCACAGACAATCACAGATACGCAGTATTTT
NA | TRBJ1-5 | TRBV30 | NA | CAWSLGSDNQPQHF | TGTGCCTGGAGTCTCGGGAGCGACAATCAGCCCCAGCATTTT